This T cell receptor (beta chain) appears in the sequencing data of a study of blood T cell repertoires in COVID-19. The data were produced by immunoSEQ multiplex PCR, yet TCRdb's version contains in-frame clones alone and is incomplete. The sample has more than 250,000 clones; roughly 90% are singletons. The CDR3 has 15 residues. Germline values: CDR1 SGHDT, CDR2 YYEEEE. Germline trimming cut 0 bases from V and 0 bases from J; bases unmatched to any gene: 3. Specimen: PBMCs or T cells enriched from blood (not recorded which). The chain joins TRBV5-6 to TRBJ2-7; TRBD2 agrees at 7 bases. This clonotype originated in a woman aged 25 to 39 who had recovered from COVID-19. The CDR3 DNA is TGTGCCAGCAGCTTGGAGGGACTAAGCTCCTACGAGCAGTACTTC. Its protein is CASSLEGLSSYEQYF.